This T cell receptor (beta chain) was retrieved from a study of blood T cells in healthy people across ages. A second 7 to 11 cycle PCR used barcoded and J-beta primers. Each cDNA molecule carried a tag from a template-switch adaptor that contained 12 random nucleotides. TCRdb reanalysed the 5' RACE reads using MiXCR and keeps one entry per CDR3 protein. The data hold hundreds of thousands of distinct CDR3 sequences, with roughly 50% observed a single time. For this clonotype: An end of the junction differs from the germline gene, which may be a read error.

Germline V gene lookup returns CDR1 SEHNR and CDR2 FQNEAQ (reference sequence). The CDR3 totals 15 residues. V gene TRBV7-9 combines with J gene TRBJ2-3; no reliable D call. Sequencing input: blood. The receptor comes from a man aged 25 to 45 in good health. The CDR3 sequence: CAGSQRGLDTDTQYF. The CDR3 DNA is TGTGCCGGCAGCCAACGAGGCCTTGACACAGATACGCAGTATTTT.